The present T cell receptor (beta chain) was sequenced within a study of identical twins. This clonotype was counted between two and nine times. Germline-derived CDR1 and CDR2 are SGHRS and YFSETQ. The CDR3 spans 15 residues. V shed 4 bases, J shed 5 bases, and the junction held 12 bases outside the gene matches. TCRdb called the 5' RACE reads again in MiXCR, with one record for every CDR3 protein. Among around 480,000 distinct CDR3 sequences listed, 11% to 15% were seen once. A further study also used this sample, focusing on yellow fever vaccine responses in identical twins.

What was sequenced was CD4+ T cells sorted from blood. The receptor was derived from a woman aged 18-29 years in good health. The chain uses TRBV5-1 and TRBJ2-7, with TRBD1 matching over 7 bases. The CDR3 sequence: CASSVLEGARDEQYF. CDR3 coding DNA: TGCGCCAGCAGCGTGCTTGAGGGGGCGAGGGACGAGCAGTACTTC.